This note documents a single T cell receptor (beta chain) sequence. These data are taken from a study of blood T cell repertoires in COVID-19. Per the study methods: Amplifying reference gene primers gave estimates of nucleated cell counts. Clones were sequenced by immunoSEQ multiplex PCR, and TCRdb holds only the in-frame ones, with some missing. D and trimming were read from the DNA, whereas the V and J calls and clone size are those reported in that table. The sample holds 250,000 to 300,000 clones, 70% to 90% seen once. This CDR3 region has 12 residues. Germline assignment: CDR1 SNHLY and CDR2 FYNNEI. With 6 bases removed from V and 6 bases from J, the gap between germline ends came to 12 bases.

What was sequenced was peripheral blood. The chain has TRBV2 and TRBJ2-7; D is ambiguous. The TCR comes from a woman aged 25 to 45 with acute or convalescent COVID-19. CDR3 bases: TGTGCCAGCAGAGGAGTGCCGCGCGAGCAGTACTTC. Translation: CASRGVPREQYF.